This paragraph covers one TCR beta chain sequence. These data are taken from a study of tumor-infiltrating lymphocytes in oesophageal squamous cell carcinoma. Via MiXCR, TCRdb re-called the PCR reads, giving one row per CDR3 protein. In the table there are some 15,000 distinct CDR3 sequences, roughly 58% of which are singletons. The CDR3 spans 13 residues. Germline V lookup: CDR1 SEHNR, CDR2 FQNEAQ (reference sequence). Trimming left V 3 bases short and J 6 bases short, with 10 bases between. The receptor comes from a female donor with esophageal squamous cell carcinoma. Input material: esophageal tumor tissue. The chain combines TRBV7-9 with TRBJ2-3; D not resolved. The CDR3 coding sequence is TGTGCCAGCAGCTTTAACGGTGGGGATACGCAGTATTTT. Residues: CASSFNGGDTQYF.